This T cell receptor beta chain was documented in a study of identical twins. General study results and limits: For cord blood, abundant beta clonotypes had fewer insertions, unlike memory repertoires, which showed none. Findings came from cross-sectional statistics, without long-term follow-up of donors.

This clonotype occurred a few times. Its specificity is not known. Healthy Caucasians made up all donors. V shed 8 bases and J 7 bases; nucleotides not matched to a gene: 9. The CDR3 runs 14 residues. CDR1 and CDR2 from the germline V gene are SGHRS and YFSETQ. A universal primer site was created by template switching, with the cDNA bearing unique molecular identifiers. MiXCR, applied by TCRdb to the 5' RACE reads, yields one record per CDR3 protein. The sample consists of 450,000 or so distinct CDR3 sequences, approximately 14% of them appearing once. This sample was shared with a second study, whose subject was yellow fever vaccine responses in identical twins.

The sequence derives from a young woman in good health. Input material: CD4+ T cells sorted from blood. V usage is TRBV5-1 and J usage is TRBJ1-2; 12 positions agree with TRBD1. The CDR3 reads CASRPGQGAFGYTF. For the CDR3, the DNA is TGCGCCAGTCGGCCGGGACAGGGGGCGTTTGGCTACACCTTC.